The TCR beta chain described here comes from a study of T-cell memory formation after mild COVID-19. Overall study context: TCR clusters were mostly donor specific.

This clonotype occurred many times. Its antigen is unidentified. Whole-study results and caveats: Contracting CD4+ clones sat mainly in CM and EM; CD8+ in EMRA.

Trimming cost V 0 bases and J 7 bases, with 3 bases left between them. This CDR3 region has 12 residues. Germline CDR1 and CDR2: LGHNA and YSLEER. Amplification by 5'RACE using constant-segment primers produced TCR alpha and TCR beta cDNA libraries that carried sample barcodes and UMIs. TCRdb re-analysed the 5' RACE reads in MiXCR, keeping a single row per CDR3 protein. Seen here are about 390,000 distinct CDR3 sequences, approximately 15% observed once, and the top ten hold 20% to 25%. The sequencing input was PBMCs or a T cell subset sorted from them (not recorded which). This receptor was taken from a man aged 18 to 30 who had mild COVID-19 (a few samples of this study predate the infection). Cell type and time point are not known. This chain uses TRBV4-3 with TRBJ2-2, with D hard to call. The CDR3 DNA reads as TGCGCCAGCAGCCAAGATTTCGGGGAGCTGTTTTTT. It is translated as CASSQDFGELFF.